This T cell receptor beta chain stems from a study of cytomegalovirus exposure and HLA in healthy donors. Study-level results: A later analysis reportedly identified an Asian-associated ancestry cluster as carrying fewer N-insertions than the approximately 670-donor mean.

60 Vbeta and 13 Jbeta primers were used in PCR. Clones were sequenced by immunoSEQ multiplex PCR, and TCRdb holds only the in-frame ones, with some missing. This sample has 60,000 to 75,000 clones; 74% occur once, and the top ten carry more than 9.5%. The V end lost 3 bases, the J end lost 8 bases, and 14 bases lay between the germline ends. Germline assignment: CDR1 LNHDA and CDR2 SQIVND (reference sequence). The CDR3 sequence is 15 residues long. With regard to this clone: Its antigen is not known.

The clonotype originates from a woman aged 60 to 75 in good health and CMV-seropositive. The V gene is TRBV19, the J gene TRBJ1-6, with D possibly matching TRBD1 (6 bases). The sequencing input was PBMCs. CDR3 sequence reads: CASSIGGGGDSPLHF. The CDR3 region has the DNA TGTGCCAGTAGTATTGGGGGGGGCGGTGATTCACCCCTCCACTTT.